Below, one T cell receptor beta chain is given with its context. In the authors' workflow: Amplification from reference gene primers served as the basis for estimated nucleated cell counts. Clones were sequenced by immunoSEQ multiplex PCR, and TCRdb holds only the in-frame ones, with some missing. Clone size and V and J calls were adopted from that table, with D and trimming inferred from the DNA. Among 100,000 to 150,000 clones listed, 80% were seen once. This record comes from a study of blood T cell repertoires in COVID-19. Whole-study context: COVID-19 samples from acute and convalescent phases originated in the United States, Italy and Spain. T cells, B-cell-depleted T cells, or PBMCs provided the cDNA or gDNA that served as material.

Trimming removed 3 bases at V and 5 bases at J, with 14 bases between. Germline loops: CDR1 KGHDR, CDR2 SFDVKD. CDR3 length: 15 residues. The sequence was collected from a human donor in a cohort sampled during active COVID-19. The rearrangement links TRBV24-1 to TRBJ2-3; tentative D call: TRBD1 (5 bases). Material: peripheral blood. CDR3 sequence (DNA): TGTGCCACCAGTGATCAAGGGGCGATAGTAGATACGCAGTATTTT. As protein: CATSDQGAIVDTQYF.